Reported below is one TCR beta chain. The target antigen is unknown. Vbeta (60) and Jbeta (13) primers were used in the PCR. Assay used: immunoSEQ multiplex PCR; TCRdb lists only in-frame clones, some missing. The profile shows under 150,000 clones, 60% to 85% of them singletons. This entry is derived from a study of cytomegalovirus exposure and HLA in healthy donors. As for the study in general: Around 80 million unique TCR sequences came from HLA-typed donors in an early release. Whole-study results and caveats: The analysis excluded some indistinguishable V segments, including TRBV6-2 and TRBV6-3. The presence/absence work took it that sequencing depth was about the same across donors.

The germline gives CDR1 SGHDN, CDR2 FVKESK. CDR3 length: 15 residues. Between the trimmed V and J ends, which lost 4 bases and 4 bases, there was a span of 16 bases. The TCR sequence derives from a woman under 30 in good health and CMV-seronegative. The V call is TRBV14, the J call TRBJ2-5; no firm D call. The specimen was PBMCs. For the CDR3, the DNA is TGTGCCAGCAGCCTTATGCGAATAGCTTCAGAGACCCAGTACTTC. The encoded protein is CASSLMRIASETQYF. Supplemented by reference TRBV14 and TRBJ2-5, the full variable domain reads EAGVTQFPSHSVIEKGQTVTLRCDPISGHDNLYWYRRVMGKEIKFLLHFVKESKQDESGMPNNRFLAERTGGTYSTLKVQPAELEDSGVYFCASSLMRIASETQYFGPGTRLLVL.